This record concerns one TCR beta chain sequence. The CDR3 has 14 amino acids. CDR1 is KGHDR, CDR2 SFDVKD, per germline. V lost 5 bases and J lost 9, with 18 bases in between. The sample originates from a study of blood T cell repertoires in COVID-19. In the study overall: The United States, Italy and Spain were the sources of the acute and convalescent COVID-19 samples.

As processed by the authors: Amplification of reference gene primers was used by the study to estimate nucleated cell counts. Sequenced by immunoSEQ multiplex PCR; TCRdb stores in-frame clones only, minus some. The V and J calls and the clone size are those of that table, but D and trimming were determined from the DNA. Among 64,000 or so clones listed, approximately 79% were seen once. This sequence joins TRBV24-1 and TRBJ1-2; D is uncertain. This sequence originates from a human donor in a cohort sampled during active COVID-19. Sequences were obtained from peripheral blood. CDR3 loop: CATSAPPGFNSYTF. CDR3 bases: TGTGCCACCAGTGCCCCGCCGGGTTTTAACAGCTACACCTTC.